These 20 T cell receptor beta chains originate from one sample sequenced in a study of blood T cell repertoires in COVID-19. Clones were read by immunoSEQ multiplex PCR, and TCRdb kept only the in-frame ones, dropping some. The sample includes 200,000 to 250,000 clones, around 83% of them seen just once. Material for sequencing was peripheral blood. Receptors were obtained from a man older than 75 with acute or convalescent COVID-19.

The gene calls are TRBV19 and TRBJ1-6; weak D call: TRBD1 (6 bases). The CDR3 spans 18 residues. V was cut by 6 bases and J by 0 bases, with 18 bases left in between. CDR1 is LNHDA and CDR2 is SQIVND in the germline V gene (reference sequence). Here the CDR3 reads CASRNGQFTGSYNSPLHF. The DNA of the CDR3 is TGTGCCAGTAGGAATGGACAGTTTACGGGCTCCTATAATTCACCCCTCCACTTT.

The V call is TRBV12-3 or TRBV12-4, the J call TRBJ1-2, with D tentatively TRBD1 (6 bases). The CDR3 runs 13 residues. Trimming took 5 bases from V and 5 from J, leaving 12 bases between them. CDR3 coding DNA: TGTGCCAGCAGTGTAATAGGGGGTTATGGCTACACCTTC. It translates to CASSVIGGYGYTF.

The V gene is TRBV9, the J gene TRBJ2-1; D is unclear. Looked up from germline, CDR1 is SGDLS and CDR2 is YYNGEE. This CDR3 comprises 16 residues. V lost 4 bases and J lost 0, with 14 bases in between. The CDR3 DNA is TGTGCCAGCAGCCTAGTGGAGCTTAGCTCCTACAATGAGCAGTTCTTC. Protein: CASSLVELSSYNEQFF.

This sequence joins TRBV7-9 and TRBJ1-6, with 7 bases matching TRBD1. Trimming took 0 bases from V and 7 from J; bases not matched to a gene: 3. The length of the CDR3 is 15 residues. Looked up from germline, CDR1 is SEHNR and CDR2 is FQNEAQ (reference sequence). The CDR3 loop is CASSLALTGNSPLHF. The CDR3 DNA sequence: TGTGCCAGCAGCTTAGCTCTGACAGGGAATTCACCCCTCCACTTT.

A single count supports this clone. The chain combines TRBV5-6 with TRBJ2-1, with TRBD2 as a possible D gene (6 bases). Trimming cost V 1 base and J 7 bases, with 24 bases left between them. The CDR3 is 18 amino acids. Germline lookup yields CDR1 SGHDT and CDR2 YYEEEE. This CDR3 is CASSLKTGTGYRGNEQFF. DNA of the CDR3: TGTGCCAGCAGCTTGAAAACCGGGACTGGTTACCGTGGAAATGAGCAGTTCTTC.

The chain has TRBV25-1 and TRBJ1-2; 7 bases agree with TRBD1. CDR3 size: 12 residues. Germline assignment: CDR1 MGHDK and CDR2 SYGVNS. The trim removed 6 bases at V and 3 bases at J, leaving 1 base unmatched. The CDR3 sequence is CASRGQHYGYTF. The DNA of the CDR3 is TGTGCCAGCAGGGGACAGCACTATGGCTACACCTTC.

This clone was seen more than once but under ten times. This sequence joins TRBV5-4 and TRBJ2-7; D is unclear. Germline V CDR1 and CDR2: SGHNT, YYREEE (reference sequence). Trimming removed 4 bases at V and 2 bases at J, with 16 bases between. The CDR3 has 15 amino acids. Written as DNA, the CDR3 is TGTGCCAGCAGCGCGTCGAAGGAGAGAACCTACGAGCAGTACTTC. Translation: CASSASKERTYEQYF.

The chain has TRBV24-1 and TRBJ2-1, with D perhaps matching TRBD2 (6 bases). Germline lookup yields CDR1 KGHDR and CDR2 SFDVKD. The CDR3 length is 16 residues. Trimming removed 1 base at V and 8 bases at J, with 17 bases between. The CDR3 sequence is CATSDLYSGPRDEQFF. In DNA form, the CDR3 reads TGTGCCACCAGTGATTTATATAGCGGACCCCGGGATGAGCAGTTCTTC.

The V gene is TRBV19, the J gene TRBJ1-6; tentatively, D is TRBD1 (5 bases). CDR1 is LNHDA, CDR2 SQIVND, per germline (reference sequence). The CDR3 contains 14 residues. The V end was cut by 5 bases, the J end by 7 bases, with 12 bases between. In DNA form, the CDR3 reads TGTGCCAGTAGTGTCGGGGGAGGGAATTCACCCCTCCACTTT. As protein: CASSVGGGNSPLHF.

The rearrangement joins TRBV27 to TRBJ1-2, with a possible D match to TRBD1 (5 bases). CDR1 is MNHEY, CDR2 SMNVEV, per germline (reference sequence). The CDR3 runs to 14 residues. Trimming pared 4 bases from V and 0 bases from J, leaving 9 bases between. DNA for the CDR3: TGTGCCAGCAGTTGGGGCAAGACTAACTATGGCTACACCTTC. Translating gives CASSWGKTNYGYTF.

The genes are TRBV5-1 and TRBJ2-7, with D tentatively TRBD2 (6 bases). V lost 7 bases, J lost 3 bases, and 17 bases lay in between. This CDR3 is built from 14 residues. Per the germline V gene, CDR1 is SGHRS and CDR2 is YFSETQ. CDR3 DNA sequence: TGCGCCAGCGCTGACGTCCGGGGAGGCTACGAGCAGTACTTC. Translating it yields CASADVRGGYEQYF.

On this clone: Relative to the germline gene, one junction end is altered; a read error may explain this. The chain uses TRBV6-1 and TRBJ1-5; 7 bases are shared with TRBD1. This CDR3 spans 14 amino acids. CDR1 and CDR2 (germline): MNHNS, SASEGT. CDR3 residues: CASNEGGGNQPQHF. DNA for the CDR3: TGTGCCAGCAATGAAGGGGGCGGCAATCAGCCCCAGCATTTT.

J is TRBJ2-7 and V is TRBV6-6; 9 bases line up with TRBD2. Trimming cost V 8 bases and J 9 bases; bases outside gene matches: 11. Germline CDR1 MNHNY, CDR2 SVGAGI (reference sequence). There are 13 residues in the CDR3. This CDR3 reads CASGSGSVDGQYF. The CDR3 nucleotides are TGTGCCAGCGGTAGCGGGAGCGTCGACGGGCAGTACTTC.

The rearrangement joins TRBV24-1 to TRBJ2-5; 7 bases fit TRBD1. The ends lost 4 bases at V and 3 bases at J; junction bases unmatched: 4. CDR3 length: 14 residues. Germline CDR1 reads KGHDR; CDR2 reads SFDVKD. The CDR3 DNA reads TGTGCCACCAGTGAACCCGGGACAGAAGAGACCCAGTACTTC. Encoded protein: CATSEPGTEETQYF.

The chain has TRBV6-5 and TRBJ1-4, with D perhaps TRBD1 (5 bases). V dropped 2 bases and J dropped 8 bases, with 15 bases sitting between them. This CDR3 comprises 15 residues. The germline V gene has CDR1 MNHEY and CDR2 SVGAGI. CDR3 amino acids: CASSYRTAGGEKLFF. The CDR3 DNA sequence: TGTGCCAGCAGTTACAGGACGGCGGGGGGGGAAAAACTGTTTTTT.

The rearrangement links TRBV7-8 to TRBJ2-7, with 7 bases lining up with TRBD1. The J segment lost 4 bases and the V segment lost 7 bases, leaving 7 bases of the junction unmatched. CDR1 and CDR2 (germline): SGHVS, FQNEAQ. This CDR3 has 13 residues. The CDR3 loop is CASTGQAEYEQYF. DNA of the CDR3: TGTGCCAGCACTGGACAGGCCGAATACGAGCAGTACTTC.

The J gene is TRBJ2-2, the V gene TRBV7-9, with 12 bases fitting TRBD2. The CDR3 contains 19 residues. CDR1 SEHNR and CDR2 FQNEAQ come from the germline V gene (reference sequence). With V trimmed by 2 bases and J by 4 bases, 11 bases remained unmatched. For the CDR3, the DNA is TGTGCCAGCAGCTTACTGGGCCTAGCGGGGGGGCCGCGCACCGGGGAGCTGTTTTTT. It translates to CASSLLGLAGGPRTGELFF.

The chain employs TRBV10-2 and TRBJ2-7, with 8 bases aligning to TRBD2. The CDR3 runs 15 residues. The V and J ends lost 4 bases and 3 bases, in that order; junction bases with no gene match: 8. Germline loops: CDR1 WSHSY, CDR2 SAAADI. CDR3 protein: CASSAPGLGLYEQYF. CDR3 DNA sequence: TGCGCCAGCAGTGCTCCGGGACTAGGACTCTACGAGCAGTACTTC.

The gene calls are TRBV11-3 and TRBJ2-5; perhaps TRBD1 as D (6 bases). The CDR3 is 16 amino acids. Per germline, CDR1 SGHNT and CDR2 YENEEA. V was cut by 0 bases and J by 0 bases, with 11 bases left in between. The CDR3 nucleotides read TGTGCCAGCAGCTTAGAAAGGCAGGGGCACCAAGAGACCCAGTACTTC. Its protein product is CASSLERQGHQETQYF.

The chain combines TRBV5-1 with TRBJ1-6, with D possibly being TRBD1 (5 bases). Between the trimmed V and J ends, which lost 2 bases and 2 bases, there was a span of 14 bases. There are 17 residues in the CDR3. CDR1 and CDR2 from the germline V gene are SGHRS and YFSETQ. CDR3: CASSLDSNVPYNSPLHF. The DNA of the CDR3 is TGCGCCAGCAGCTTAGACAGCAACGTCCCCTATAATTCACCCCTCCACTTT.